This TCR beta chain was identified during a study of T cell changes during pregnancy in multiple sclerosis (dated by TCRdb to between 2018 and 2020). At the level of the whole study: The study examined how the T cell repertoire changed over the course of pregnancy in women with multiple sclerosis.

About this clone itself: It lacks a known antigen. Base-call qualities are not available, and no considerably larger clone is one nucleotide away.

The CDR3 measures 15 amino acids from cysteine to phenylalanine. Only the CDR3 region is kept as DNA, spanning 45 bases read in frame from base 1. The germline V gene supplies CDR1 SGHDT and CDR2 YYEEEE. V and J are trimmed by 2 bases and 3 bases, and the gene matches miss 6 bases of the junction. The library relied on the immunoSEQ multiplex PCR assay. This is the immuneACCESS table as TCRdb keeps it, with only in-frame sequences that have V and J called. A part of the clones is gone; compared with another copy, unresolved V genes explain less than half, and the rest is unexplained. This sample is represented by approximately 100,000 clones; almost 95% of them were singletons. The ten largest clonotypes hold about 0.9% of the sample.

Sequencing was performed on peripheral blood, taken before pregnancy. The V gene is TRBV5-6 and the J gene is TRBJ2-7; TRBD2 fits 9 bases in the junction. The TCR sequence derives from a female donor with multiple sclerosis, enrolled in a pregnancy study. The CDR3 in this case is CASSFRIAGVYEQYF. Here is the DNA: TGTGCCAGCAGCTTCCGGATAGCGGGAGTCTACGAGCAGTACTTC.